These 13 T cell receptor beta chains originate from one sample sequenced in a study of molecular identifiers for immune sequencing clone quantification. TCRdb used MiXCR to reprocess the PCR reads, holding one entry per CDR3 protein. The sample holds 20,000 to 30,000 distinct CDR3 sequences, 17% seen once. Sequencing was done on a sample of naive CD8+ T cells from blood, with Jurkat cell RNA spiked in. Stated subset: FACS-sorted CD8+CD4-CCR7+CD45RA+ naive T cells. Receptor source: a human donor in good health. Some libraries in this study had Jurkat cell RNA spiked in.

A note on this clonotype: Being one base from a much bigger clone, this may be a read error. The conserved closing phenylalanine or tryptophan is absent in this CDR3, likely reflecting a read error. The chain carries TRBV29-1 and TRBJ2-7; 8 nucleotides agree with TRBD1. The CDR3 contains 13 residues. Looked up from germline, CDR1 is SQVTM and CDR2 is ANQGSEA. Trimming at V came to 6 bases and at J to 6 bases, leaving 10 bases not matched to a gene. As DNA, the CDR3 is TGCAGCGTGGGAGACAGGGGCCTGGGCGAGCAGTACCTC. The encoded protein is CSVGDRGLGEQYL.

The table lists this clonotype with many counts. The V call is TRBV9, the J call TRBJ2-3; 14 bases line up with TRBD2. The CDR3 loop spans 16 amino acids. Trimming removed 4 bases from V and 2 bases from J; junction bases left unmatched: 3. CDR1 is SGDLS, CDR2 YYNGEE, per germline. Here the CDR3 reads CASSPTSGRATDTQYF. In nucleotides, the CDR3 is TGTGCCAGCAGCCCGACTAGCGGGAGGGCCACAGATACGCAGTATTTT.

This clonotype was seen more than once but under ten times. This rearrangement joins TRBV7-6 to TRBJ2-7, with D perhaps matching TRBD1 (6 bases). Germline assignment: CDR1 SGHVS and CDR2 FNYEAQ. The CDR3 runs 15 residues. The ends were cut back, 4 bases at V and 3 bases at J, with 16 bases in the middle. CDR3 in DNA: TGTGCCAGCAGCTCGGCACTGGACAGAATCTACGAGCAGTACTTC. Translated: CASSSALDRIYEQYF. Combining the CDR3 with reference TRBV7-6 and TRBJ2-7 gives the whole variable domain GAGVSQSPRYKVTKRGQDVALRCDPISGHVSLYWYRQALGQGPEFLTYFNYEAQQDKSGLPNDRFSAERPEGSISTLTIQRTEQRDSAMYRCASSSALDRIYEQYFGPGTRLTVT.

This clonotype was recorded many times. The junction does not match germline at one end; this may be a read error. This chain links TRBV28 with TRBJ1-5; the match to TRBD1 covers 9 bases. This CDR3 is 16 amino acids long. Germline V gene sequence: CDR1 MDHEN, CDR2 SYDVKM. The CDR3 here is CASSPRTGVSHQPQHF. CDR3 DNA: TGTGCCAGCAGTCCTCGGACAGGGGTTAGCCATCAGCCCCAGCATTTT.

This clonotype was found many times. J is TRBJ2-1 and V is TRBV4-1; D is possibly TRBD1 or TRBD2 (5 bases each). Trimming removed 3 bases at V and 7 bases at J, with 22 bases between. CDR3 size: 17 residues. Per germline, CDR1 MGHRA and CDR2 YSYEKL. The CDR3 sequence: CASSHLARTEGQNEQFF. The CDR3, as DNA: TGCGCCAGCAGCCACCTGGCGAGAACAGAGGGGCAGAATGAGCAGTTCTTC.

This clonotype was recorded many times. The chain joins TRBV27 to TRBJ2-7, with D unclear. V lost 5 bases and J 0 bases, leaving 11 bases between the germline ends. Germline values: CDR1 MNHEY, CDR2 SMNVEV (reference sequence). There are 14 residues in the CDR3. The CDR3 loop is CASSQDVSSYEQYF. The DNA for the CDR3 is TGTGCCAGCAGTCAGGACGTTAGCTCCTACGAGCAGTACTTC.

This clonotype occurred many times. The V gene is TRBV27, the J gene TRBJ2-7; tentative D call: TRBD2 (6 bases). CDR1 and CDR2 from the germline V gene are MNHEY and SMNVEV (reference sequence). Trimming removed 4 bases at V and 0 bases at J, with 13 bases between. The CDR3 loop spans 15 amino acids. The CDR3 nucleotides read TGTGCCAGCAGTTGGGCGGGGAAAAGCTCCTACGAGCAGTACTTC. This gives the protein CASSWAGKSSYEQYF.

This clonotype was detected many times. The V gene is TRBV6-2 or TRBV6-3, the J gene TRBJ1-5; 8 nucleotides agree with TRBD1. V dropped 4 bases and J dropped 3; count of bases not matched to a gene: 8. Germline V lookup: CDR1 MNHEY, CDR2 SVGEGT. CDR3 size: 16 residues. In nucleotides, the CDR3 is TGTGCCAGCAGTTCTCAGGGGGCCCAACTCAATCAGCCCCAGCATTTT. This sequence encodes CASSSQGAQLNQPQHF.

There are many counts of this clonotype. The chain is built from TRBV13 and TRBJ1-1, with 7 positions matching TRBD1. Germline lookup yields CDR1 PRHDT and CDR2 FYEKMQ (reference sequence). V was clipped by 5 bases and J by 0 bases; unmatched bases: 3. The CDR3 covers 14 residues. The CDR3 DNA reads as TGTGCCAGCAGCCCCAGGGGGGTGAACACTGAAGCTTTCTTT. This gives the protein CASSPRGVNTEAFF.

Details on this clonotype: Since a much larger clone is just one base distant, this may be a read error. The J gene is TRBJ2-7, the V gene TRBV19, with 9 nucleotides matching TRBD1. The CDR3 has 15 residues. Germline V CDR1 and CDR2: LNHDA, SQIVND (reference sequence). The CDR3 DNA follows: TGTGCCGGTAGTCCGGGGACAGGGAGCTCCTACGAGCAGTACTTC. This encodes CAGSPGTGSSYEQYF.

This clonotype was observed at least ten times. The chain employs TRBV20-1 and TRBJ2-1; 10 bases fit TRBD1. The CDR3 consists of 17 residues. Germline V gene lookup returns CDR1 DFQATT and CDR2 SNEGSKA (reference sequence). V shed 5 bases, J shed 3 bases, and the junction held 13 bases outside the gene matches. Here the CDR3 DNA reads TGCAGTGCTTCCACCACGAGACAGGGGGCCGGCTACAATGAGCAGTTCTTC. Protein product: CSASTTRQGAGYNEQFF.

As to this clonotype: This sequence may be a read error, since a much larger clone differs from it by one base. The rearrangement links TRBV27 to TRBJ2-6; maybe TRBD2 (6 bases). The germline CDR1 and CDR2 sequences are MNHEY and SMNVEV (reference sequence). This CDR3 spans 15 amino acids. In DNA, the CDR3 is TGTGCCAGCAAGAGATCAGGGACTGGGGCCAGCGTCCTGACTTTC. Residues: CASKRSGTGASVLTF.

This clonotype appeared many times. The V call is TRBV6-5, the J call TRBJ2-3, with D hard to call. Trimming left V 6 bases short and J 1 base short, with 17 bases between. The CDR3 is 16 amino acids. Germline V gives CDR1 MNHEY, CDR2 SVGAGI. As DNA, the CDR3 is TGTGCCAGCAGCACCTCTCGGGTGGTAGGCACAGATACGCAGTATTTT. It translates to CASSTSRVVGTDTQYF.